Reported below is one T cell receptor beta chain. The sample originates from a study of OX40 agonist ivuxolimab in advanced cancers. Background on the study: Patients enrolled in dose escalation were diagnosed with hepatocellular carcinoma, melanoma, renal cell or head and neck cancer.

Individuals having autoimmune disease history or systemic immunosuppression were not enrolled. Clones were sequenced by immunoSEQ multiplex PCR, and TCRdb holds only the in-frame ones, with some missing. This sample has 100,000 or so clones, with more than 85% found just once. The V gene's germline CDR1 is SGHKS and CDR2 YYEKEE (reference sequence). The germline V and J ends were trimmed by 4 bases and 7 bases, with 21 bases remaining between them. This CDR3 is 15 amino acids long. Sequenced here: CD4+ or CD8+ T cells sorted from blood, sampled in a trial of the OX40 agonist ivuxolimab. The source of this sequence is an adult with an advanced solid tumor such as melanoma, head and neck, liver or kidney cancer. The chain links TRBV5-5 to TRBJ2-7, with D uncertain. CDR3: CASSVGVGRLGEQYV. The CDR3 DNA reads TGTGCCAGCAGCGTGGGCGTCGGGCGGCTTGGGGAGCAGTACGTC.